These 30 T cell receptor beta chains were sequenced from one sample in a study of spatial heterogeneity in lung cancer. Their recognized antigens are unknown. MiXCR, applied by TCRdb to the 5' RACE reads, yields one record per CDR3 protein. The sample includes about 100,000 distinct CDR3 sequences, 4.4% seen only once; the top ten take 21%. Broader study findings: For expanded intratumoral alpha and beta TCRs, counts tracked tumor mutation counts.

The time point here: sample taken at primary tumor resection. This specimen was lung tumor tissue, taken at surgery. Every receptor here comes from a male donor with early-stage non-small cell lung cancer.

The V and J genes are TRBV4-1 and TRBJ1-4, with 7 bases identical to TRBD1. This CDR3 contains 15 residues. Germline assignment: CDR1 MGHRA and CDR2 YSYEKL. With V trimmed by 2 bases and J by 6 bases, 6 bases remained unmatched. In nucleotides, the CDR3 is TGCGCCAGCAGCCAACCGACAGGGAGGGATGAAAAACTGTTTTTT. Its translation: CASSQPTGRDEKLFF.

This clonotype was counted many times. This chain connects TRBV10-1 to TRBJ2-7, with 7 bases fitting TRBD2. Germline-derived CDR1 and CDR2 are WNHNN and SYGVQD (reference sequence). The CDR3 runs to 14 residues. The V segment lost 5 bases and the J segment 4 bases; nucleotides outside the gene matches: 8. CDR3 in DNA: TGCGCCAGCAGTTCAAAGAGTAGCGGGTACGAGCAGTACTTC. It encodes CASSSKSSGYEQYF.

This clonotype came up many times. The chain joins TRBV4-2 to TRBJ1-6; a weak D match, TRBD1 (6 bases). The CDR3 consists of 15 residues. V lost 1 base to trimming and J lost 10 bases, with 14 bases between them. Germline V gene lookup returns CDR1 LGHNA and CDR2 YNFKEQ. The CDR3 loop is CASSQAQQGRSPLHF. The CDR3 DNA sequence: TGTGCCAGCAGCCAAGCCCAACAGGGAAGATCACCCCTCCACTTT.

The sample holds many counts of this clonotype. In DNA, the CDR3 is TGTGCCAGCAGCCAAGTAAGAGGGACAAGTCAAGAGACCCAGTACTTC. Protein sequence: CASSQVRGTSQETQYF. The gene calls are TRBV3-1 and TRBJ2-5, with TRBD1 as a possible D gene (6 bases). The germline gives CDR1 LGHDT, CDR2 YNNKEL (reference sequence). This CDR3 spans 16 amino acids. V dropped 1 base and J dropped 2 bases, with 14 bases sitting between them.

This clonotype was found a few times. The rearrangement joins TRBV28 to TRBJ2-7, with D unresolved. The V gene lost 4 bases and the J gene lost 6 bases, with 16 bases spanning the gap. This CDR3 region has 14 residues. From germline, CDR1 is MDHEN and CDR2 SYDVKM. CDR3 sequence (DNA): TGTGCCAGCAGTTCTGTTCCCCTCGACTTCGAGCAGTACTTC. Translating it yields CASSSVPLDFEQYF.

Ten or more counts support this clonotype. The chain couples TRBV6-5 to TRBJ2-1, with D unclear. The CDR3 spans 16 residues. Trimming removed 5 bases from V and 4 bases from J, with 18 bases in between. CDR1 MNHEY and CDR2 SVGAGI come from the germline V gene. The DNA for the CDR3 is TGTGCCAGCAGTCCCAGTTTTCGGTCATATTACAATGAGCAGTTCTTC. Translation: CASSPSFRSYYNEQFF.

At least ten counts were recorded for this clonotype. Written as DNA, the CDR3 is TGTGCCAGCAGTTTAAAGGAGGGCACCGGGGAGCTGTTTTTT. Its protein product is CASSLKEGTGELFF. The gene calls are TRBV12-3 or TRBV12-4 and TRBJ2-2, with D maybe TRBD2 (6 bases). Trimming took off 2 bases at V and 4 bases at J, with 8 bases between the two ends. The CDR3 contains 14 residues.

This clonotype was seen many times. This sequence joins TRBV4-1 and TRBJ1-4, with D perhaps matching TRBD1 (5 bases). The V end lost 3 bases, the J end lost 4 bases, and 9 bases lay between the germline ends. Germline-derived CDR1 and CDR2 are MGHRA and YSYEKL. The CDR3 spans 14 residues. The CDR3 DNA sequence: TGCGCCAGCAGCCACAGGGTCGTTAATGAAAAACTGTTTTTT. Protein product: CASSHRVVNEKLFF.

The V gene is TRBV2, the J gene TRBJ1-1; D gene uncertain. CDR1 and CDR2 (germline): SNHLY, FYNNEI. V gave up 6 bases and J gave up 0 bases, with 5 bases separating them. The CDR3 contains 12 residues. The CDR3 loop reads CASREMNTEAFF. The CDR3 nucleotides read TGTGCCAGCAGAGAAATGAACACTGAAGCTTTCTTT.

This clonotype was seen ten or more times. This chain joins TRBV27 and TRBJ1-1; D is ambiguous. Germline loops: CDR1 MNHEY, CDR2 SMNVEV (reference sequence). The CDR3 is 13 amino acids. The ends were cut back, 3 bases at V and 7 bases at J, with 12 bases in the middle. CDR3 sequence reads: CASSFRFPREAFF. As DNA, the CDR3 is TGTGCCAGCAGTTTTAGGTTTCCGCGTGAAGCTTTCTTT.

This clonotype has a count of ten or more. V gene TRBV12-3 or TRBV12-4 combines with J gene TRBJ2-3, with D possibly matching TRBD2 (5 bases). The CDR3 length is 15 residues. V lost 5 bases, J lost 1 base, and 13 bases lay in between. CDR3 in amino acids: CASSPLGVGTDTQYF. The CDR3 coding sequence is TGTGCCAGCAGTCCGTTGGGAGTGGGCACAGATACGCAGTATTTT.

This clonotype was counted many times. The J gene is TRBJ1-1, the V gene TRBV5-1; D uncertain. The CDR3 sequence is 15 residues long. V lost 0 bases and J 0 bases, leaving 9 bases between the germline ends. Germline CDR1 SGHRS, CDR2 YFSETQ. The chain's CDR3 is CASSLVGPMNTEAFF. CDR3 coding DNA: TGCGCCAGCAGCTTGGTAGGGCCTATGAACACTGAAGCTTTCTTT.

Ten or more counts support this clonotype. The chain recombines TRBV5-1 with TRBJ1-4; weak D call: TRBD1 (5 bases). The germline CDR1 and CDR2 sequences are SGHRS and YFSETQ. Trimming cost V 4 bases and J 4 bases, with 20 bases left between them. The CDR3 sequence is 17 residues long. CDR3 loop: CASSPWGSNLDNEKLFF. CDR3 nucleotide sequence: TGCGCCAGCAGCCCGTGGGGGTCCAACCTTGATAATGAAAAACTGTTTTTT.

This clonotype has more than one count but fewer than ten. The V gene is TRBV20-1, the J gene TRBJ1-2; possibly TRBD1 for D (5 bases). Trimming took off 6 bases at V and 2 bases at J, with 16 bases between the two ends. CDR1 and CDR2 (germline): DFQATT, SNEGSKA (reference sequence). The CDR3 length is 14 residues. This CDR3 reads CSASGRGDNYGYTF. The CDR3 coding sequence is TGCAGTGCCTCCGGACGAGGGGACAACTATGGCTACACCTTC.

This clonotype was recorded many times. The chain carries TRBV9 and TRBJ2-1; D remains ambiguous. Germline V gene data show CDR1 as SGDLS and CDR2 as YYNGEE. CDR3 size: 14 residues. V was clipped by 0 bases and J by 5 bases, with 9 bases between them. CDR3 protein: CASSVESENNEQFF. The CDR3 DNA sequence: TGTGCCAGCAGCGTAGAAAGCGAAAACAATGAGCAGTTCTTC.

This clonotype was recorded at least ten times. This chain joins TRBV20-1 and TRBJ1-2, with D unclear. V was cut by 6 bases and J by 2 bases, with 1 base left in between. CDR1 and CDR2 (germline): DFQATT, SNEGSKA (reference sequence). The CDR3 is 9 residues long. CDR3 sequence: CSANYGYTF. CDR3 DNA sequence: TGCAGTGCCAACTATGGCTACACCTTC.

This clonotype was observed at least ten times. The chain recombines TRBV10-1 with TRBJ2-1; TRBD2 matches 8 bases. V lost 6 bases and J lost 4; bases outside the gene matches: 8. From germline, CDR1 is WNHNN and CDR2 SYGVQD (reference sequence). The CDR3 has 15 residues. This chain's CDR3 is CASSHGTSRYNEQFF. CDR3 sequence (DNA): TGCGCCAGCAGCCACGGGACTAGTCGGTACAATGAGCAGTTCTTC.

This clonotype was counted at least ten times. CDR3 nucleotides: TGTGCCAGCCGACAGGGACCGATAACTAACACTGAAGCTTTCTTT. This gives the protein CASRQGPITNTEAFF. The genes are TRBV6-6 and TRBJ1-1, with 7 bases lining up with TRBD1. Trimming at V came to 8 bases and at J to 2 bases, leaving 11 bases not matched to a gene. The germline V gene has CDR1 MNHNY and CDR2 SVGAGI (reference sequence). This CDR3 contains 15 residues.

This clonotype showed up many times. The CDR3 here is CSARDWSRGTQYF. The CDR3 DNA follows: TGCAGTGCTAGAGATTGGAGTCGGGGGACCCAGTACTTC. The chain joins TRBV20-1 to TRBJ2-5; D perhaps matches TRBD2 (5 bases). The germline V and J ends were trimmed by 0 bases and 7 bases, with 12 bases remaining between them. This CDR3 region has 13 residues. Germline V gene lookup returns CDR1 DFQATT and CDR2 SNEGSKA (reference sequence).

Only a few counts were recorded for this clonotype. The chain joins TRBV12-3 or TRBV12-4 to TRBJ2-5; TRBD1 aligns across 10 bases. The CDR3 contains 14 residues. V was clipped by 6 bases and J by 3 bases; unmatched bases: 4. In DNA, the CDR3 is TGTGCCAGCAGGACGACAGGGGGCGAAGAGACCCAGTACTTC. It is translated as CASRTTGGEETQYF.

This clonotype has at least ten counts. The chain combines TRBV7-9 with TRBJ2-7, with a weak D call TRBD1 (6 bases). Looked up from germline, CDR1 is SEHNR and CDR2 is FQNEAQ (reference sequence). The V end was cut by 1 base, the J end by 3 bases, with 10 bases between. This CDR3 region has 14 residues. The CDR3: CASSLGWDIYEQYF. CDR3 sequence (DNA): TGTGCCAGCAGCTTAGGATGGGACATCTACGAGCAGTACTTC.

There are many counts of this clonotype. The chain links TRBV4-1 to TRBJ2-3, with a tentative D call TRBD2 (5 bases). This CDR3 has 17 residues. V lost 5 bases, J lost 6 bases, and 24 bases lay in between. Germline V lookup: CDR1 MGHRA, CDR2 YSYEKL. The CDR3: CASSRGFLGKRMDTQYF. CDR3 DNA: TGCGCCAGCAGCAGAGGGTTCTTAGGCAAAAGAATGGATACGCAGTATTTT.

The V and J genes are TRBV24-1 and TRBJ1-5; perhaps TRBD1 as D (5 bases). CDR3 size: 14 residues. The germline V gene has CDR1 KGHDR and CDR2 SFDVKD. The V gene lost 5 bases and the J gene lost 7 bases, with 14 bases spanning the gap. The CDR3 loop reads CATSVSGMEQPQHF. The DNA for the CDR3 is TGTGCCACCAGTGTTTCAGGGATGGAACAGCCCCAGCATTTT.

Many counts were recorded for this clonotype. V gene TRBV27 combines with J gene TRBJ2-7; D is undetermined. Germline assignment: CDR1 MNHEY and CDR2 SMNVEV (reference sequence). The CDR3 has 10 amino acids. V lost 6 bases and J lost 7, with 7 bases in between. CDR3 loop: CASSGREQYF. The DNA for the CDR3 is TGTGCCAGCAGCGGACGGGAGCAGTACTTC.

This clonotype was observed at least ten times. V is TRBV12-3 or TRBV12-4 and J is TRBJ2-3; D is perhaps TRBD2 (6 bases). Trimming stripped 3 bases from V and 4 bases from J, with 23 bases between. This CDR3 is built from 18 residues. The CDR3 DNA follows: TGTGCCAGCAGTTTGGCAACCGGACGGAGGGGTGGTGCAGATACGCAGTATTTT. It is translated as CASSLATGRRGGADTQYF.

Ten or more counts support this clonotype. The chain links TRBV2 to TRBJ1-1; D is ambiguous. Trimming left V 8 bases short and J 0 bases short, with 16 bases between. The CDR3 is 15 residues long. CDR1 is SNHLY and CDR2 is FYNNEI in the germline V gene. The CDR3 bases are TGTGCCAGCCGAAAACCGGGAGGTGTGAACACTGAAGCTTTCTTT. Protein: CASRKPGGVNTEAFF.

This clonotype came up many times. This chain joins TRBV25-1 and TRBJ2-4; possible D gene TRBD1, 6 bases. The CDR3 has 16 residues. Looked up from germline, CDR1 is MGHDK and CDR2 is SYGVNS. V lost 1 base to trimming and J lost 3 bases, with 13 bases between them. The CDR3 protein is CASSESGEGGKNIQYF. CDR3 bases: TGTGCCAGCAGTGAATCAGGGGAAGGGGGCAAAAACATTCAGTACTTC.

J is TRBJ2-1 and V is TRBV12-3 or TRBV12-4; D is unresolved. The CDR3 totals 14 residues. Trimming removed 3 bases at V and 9 bases at J, with 15 bases between. The chain's CDR3 is CASSLESFVGEQFF. For the CDR3, the DNA is TGTGCCAGCAGTTTGGAGTCCTTTGTGGGTGAGCAGTTCTTC.

There are many counts of this clonotype. The V call is TRBV4-1, the J call TRBJ1-5; D not certain. Germline CDR1 is MGHRA and CDR2 is YSYEKL. The CDR3 extends over 13 amino acids. V was trimmed by 4 bases and J by 7 bases, leaving 11 bases between them. CDR3 nucleotides: TGCGCCAGCAGCCTCGAAGCAGGACAGCCCCAGCATTTT. Protein: CASSLEAGQPQHF.

This clonotype has only a few counts. This chain connects TRBV6-2 or TRBV6-3 to TRBJ2-5; D remains unclear. Trimming removed 5 bases from V and 5 bases from J, with 18 bases in between. The CDR3 covers 15 residues. CDR1 and CDR2 from the germline V gene are MNHEY and SVGEGT. DNA for the CDR3: TGTGCCAGCAGTAGTATCCGAGACCCATGGGAGACCCAGTACTTC. Translated, it gives CASSSIRDPWETQYF.